The clone carrying this T cell receptor (beta chain) was counted many times. What it binds is not known. The CDR3 is made up of 13 amino acids. Trimming took 4 bases from V and 4 from J, leaving 9 bases between them. Germline CDR1 and CDR2: SGHRS and YFSETQ. This sample was included in a study of molecular identifiers for immune sequencing clone quantification. Study results and limitations: In CMV-specific effectors, clones above 20 copies held over 99% of molecules; naive, under 1%.

TCRdb recomputed calls from the PCR reads with MiXCR, one row per CDR3 protein. The repertoire holds about 640,000 distinct CDR3 sequences, with just under 20% as singletons. Sequenced: naive CD8+ T cells from blood, with Jurkat cell RNA spiked in. Described subset: FACS-sorted CD8+CD4-CCR7+CD45RA+ naive T cells. The receptor was derived from a human donor in good health. Some libraries in this study had Jurkat cell RNA spiked in. The rearrangement links TRBV5-1 to TRBJ2-1, with D possibly matching TRBD1 (5 bases). CDR3 DNA: TGCGCCAGCAGCGCGGACACATACAATGAGCAGTTCTTC. Amino acids: CASSADTYNEQFF. Full variable domain (remainder filled in from reference TRBV5-1 and TRBJ2-1): KAGVTQTPRYLIKTRGQQVTLSCSPISGHRSVSWYQQTPGQGLQFLFEYFSETQRNKGNFPGRFSGRQFSNSRSEMNVSTLELGDSALYLCASSADTYNEQFFGPGTRLTVL.